What follows are 26 T cell receptor beta chains derived from one specimen sequenced in a study of shared clonotypes between healthy human individuals. The data were produced by immunoSEQ multiplex PCR, yet TCRdb's version contains in-frame clones alone and is incomplete. The sample has about 1.4 million clones, roughly 96% seen once. Sample: naive CD4+ T cells sorted from blood. Regarding subset: CD45RA+ positively selected. The receptor set was obtained from a man aged 25 to 40 in good health.

Comments on this clone: At the DNA level, this CDR3 is encoded by other sequences in the same sample as well. This chain links TRBV2 with TRBJ2-5, with 10 bases lining up with TRBD2. V lost 4 bases and J lost 2; bases outside the gene matches: 4. The CDR3 runs to 15 residues. CDR1 and CDR2 (germline): SNHLY, FYNNEI. The DNA for the CDR3 is TGTGCCAGCAGTGCCCTAGCGGGGGTACAAGAGACCCAGTACTTC. Protein product: CASSALAGVQETQYF.

The gene calls are TRBV13 and TRBJ2-2, with D possibly matching TRBD2 (6 bases). Germline V gene data show CDR1 as PRHDT and CDR2 as FYEKMQ (reference sequence). V dropped 1 base and J dropped 1 base, with 7 bases sitting between them. The CDR3 has 15 amino acids. Here the CDR3 reads CASSLDGRNTGELFF. The CDR3 nucleotides read TGTGCCAGCAGCTTAGACGGGAGGAACACCGGGGAGCTGTTTTTT.

The CDR3 loop reads CASSLGGQGFFEAFF. The CDR3 DNA follows: TGTGCCAGCAGCTTGGGTGGACAGGGCTTTTTTGAAGCTTTCTTT. The chain couples TRBV5-4 to TRBJ1-1; TRBD1 matches 8 bases. CDR3 length: 15 amino acids. V was pared by 0 bases and J by 7 bases, with 8 bases of the junction left unmatched. Germline V gives CDR1 SGHNT, CDR2 YYREEE (reference sequence).

This clone was seen only once. The chain uses TRBV6-6 and TRBJ2-2; D is perhaps TRBD2 (5 bases). The germline V and J ends were trimmed by 5 bases and 2 bases, with 9 bases remaining between them. The germline V gene has CDR1 MNHNY and CDR2 SVGAGI (reference sequence). CDR3 length equals 14 residues. The chain's CDR3 is CASSTGLNTGELFF. DNA of the CDR3: TGTGCCAGCAGTACTGGACTTAACACCGGGGAGCTGTTTTTT.

This clone was recorded only once. The chain employs TRBV27 and TRBJ1-5, with a tentative D call TRBD1 (6 bases). This CDR3 is 14 amino acids long. CDR1 and CDR2 from the germline V gene are MNHEY and SMNVEV (reference sequence). Trimming stripped 6 bases from V and 3 bases from J, with 12 bases between. CDR3 region: CASRPDSHNQPQHF. The CDR3 DNA sequence: TGTGCCAGCAGACCGGACAGCCACAATCAGCCCCAGCATTTT.

V usage is TRBV7-8 and J usage is TRBJ2-5, with 10 bases lining up with TRBD2. The ends lost 4 bases at V and 5 bases at J; junction bases unmatched: 7. The CDR3 runs to 15 residues. Germline CDR1 reads SGHVS; CDR2 reads FQNEAQ. The CDR3 spells CASSSIAGGGETQYF. The CDR3 coding sequence is TGTGCCAGCAGCTCCATAGCGGGAGGAGGTGAGACCCAGTACTTC.

The chain employs TRBV5-1 and TRBJ2-1; D remains ambiguous. Germline CDR1 SGHRS, CDR2 YFSETQ. The CDR3 totals 14 residues. Trimming stripped 0 bases from V and 5 bases from J, with 9 bases between. The CDR3 sequence: CASSLVYRHNEQFF. Written as DNA, the CDR3 is TGCGCCAGCAGCTTGGTATATCGGCACAATGAGCAGTTCTTC.

CDR3 region: CASSASISTGELFF. The CDR3 region has the DNA TGTGCCAGCAGTGCTTCCATTAGCACCGGGGAGCTGTTTTTT. The gene calls are TRBV6-4 and TRBJ2-2, with no clear D. CDR1 and CDR2 from the germline V gene are MRHNA and SNTAGT. The ends were cut back, 4 bases at V and 4 bases at J, with 10 bases in the middle. This CDR3 spans 14 amino acids.

The chain couples TRBV7-2 to TRBJ1-5; D is ambiguous. CDR1 and CDR2 from the germline V gene are SGHTA and FQGNSA. V was trimmed by 4 bases and J by 2 bases, leaving 12 bases between them. The CDR3 sequence is 15 residues long. CDR3 sequence: CASSSDRGGNQPQHF. DNA of the CDR3: TGTGCCAGCAGCTCGGACCGGGGTGGCAATCAGCCCCAGCATTTT.

The rearrangement uses TRBV7-6 and TRBJ2-7; D tentatively reads TRBD1 or TRBD2 (5 bases each). This CDR3 has 15 amino acids. The V gene lost 1 base and the J gene lost 2 bases, with 12 bases spanning the gap. Germline assignment: CDR1 SGHVS and CDR2 FNYEAQ. The CDR3 DNA sequence: TGTGCCAGCAGCTTAGTGGCAGGGAGCCCCTACGAGCAGTACTTC. This encodes CASSLVAGSPYEQYF.

The chain uses TRBV5-4 and TRBJ1-4; D is unclear. The CDR3 is made up of 14 amino acids. V dropped 3 bases and J dropped 8 bases, with 14 bases sitting between them. CDR1 and CDR2 (germline): SGHNT, YYREEE (reference sequence). The CDR3 DNA reads TGTGCCAGCAGCTCTGGACGGGTACGCGAAAAACTGTTTTTT. It encodes CASSSGRVREKLFF.

This chain connects TRBV5-5 to TRBJ1-5; D gene uncertain. The V end was cut by 1 base, the J end by 3 bases, with 8 bases between. The germline V gene has CDR1 SGHKS and CDR2 YYEKEE (reference sequence). This CDR3 has 14 residues. The DNA of the CDR3 is TGTGCCAGCAGCTTGATGACGGCCAATCAGCCCCAGCATTTT. Translation gives CASSLMTANQPQHF.

This sequence joins TRBV9 and TRBJ2-1; maybe TRBD2 (6 bases). Trimming stripped 0 bases from V and 6 bases from J, with 13 bases between. CDR1 and CDR2 (germline): SGDLS, YYNGEE. The CDR3 covers 15 residues. CDR3: CASSVGTNLLNEQFF. The DNA of the CDR3 is TGTGCCAGCAGCGTAGGGACTAATCTCCTCAATGAGCAGTTCTTC.

This chain uses TRBV7-3 with TRBJ1-5; a possible D gene is TRBD1 (5 bases). Germline CDR1 is SGHTA and CDR2 is FQGTGA. Trimming took off 5 bases at V and 0 bases at J, with 17 bases between the two ends. CDR3 length equals 17 residues. CDR3 DNA: TGTGCCAGCAGCGCTTTCGGGACGGCTTATAGCAATCAGCCCCAGCATTTT. This gives the protein CASSAFGTAYSNQPQHF.

The chain couples TRBV7-2 to TRBJ1-2, with 10 bases aligning to TRBD1. Germline V gene lookup returns CDR1 SGHTA and CDR2 FQGNSA. V shed 0 bases and J 8 bases; nucleotides not matched to a gene: 9. The CDR3 consists of 16 residues. This CDR3 reads CASSLALGQGFLGYTF. The CDR3 region has the DNA TGTGCCAGCAGCTTAGCACTGGGACAGGGGTTCCTGGGCTACACCTTC.

The CDR3, as DNA: TGTGCCAGCAGCTTAGGGTCTAACGGGGGGCGTCGATCAGAGACCCAGTACTTC. This translates into CASSLGSNGGRRSETQYF. The V and J genes are TRBV11-2 and TRBJ2-5, with a weak D call TRBD2 (7 bases). This CDR3 contains 18 residues. The germline gives CDR1 SGHAT, CDR2 FQNNGV. Trimming pared 1 base from V and 4 bases from J, leaving 22 bases between.

The rearrangement joins TRBV27 to TRBJ2-7; the D gene is possibly TRBD2 (5 bases). Germline CDR1 and CDR2: MNHEY and SMNVEV (reference sequence). The CDR3 extends over 15 amino acids. V was clipped by 3 bases and J by 0 bases, with 12 bases between them. CDR3 coding DNA: TGTGCCAGCAGTTTTCGAGCGGATAGCTCCTACGAGCAGTACTTC. Its protein is CASSFRADSSYEQYF.

The genes are TRBV7-2 and TRBJ2-3; D tentatively fits TRBD1 or TRBD2 (5 bases each). Trimming removed 7 bases from V and 5 bases from J, with 16 bases in between. CDR3 length: 14 residues. Germline assignment: CDR1 SGHTA and CDR2 FQGNSA. The CDR3 region has the DNA TGTGCCAGCACCCGAGGGGAGATGGAAGATACGCAGTATTTT. This translates into CASTRGEMEDTQYF.

The V call is TRBV4-3, the J call TRBJ1-2; D gene uncertain. Germline V gene sequence: CDR1 LGHNA, CDR2 YSLEER. The CDR3 runs 17 residues. Trimming left V 1 base short and J 3 bases short, with 18 bases between. For the CDR3, the DNA is TGCGCCAGCAGCCAAGTTCGACCCTCCTCCGTGCACTATGGCTACACCTTC. The encoded protein is CASSQVRPSSVHYGYTF.

DNA for the CDR3: TGTGCCAGCAGCGAGGCGGGGGGCGTCCCCTCCTACAATGAGCAGTTCTTC. Encoded protein: CASSEAGGVPSYNEQFF. This sequence joins TRBV9 and TRBJ2-1, with TRBD2 matching 8 bases. This CDR3 is 17 amino acids long. Per the germline V gene, CDR1 is SGDLS and CDR2 is YYNGEE. Trimming removed 3 bases from V and 0 bases from J; junction bases left unmatched: 8.

J is TRBJ2-2 and V is TRBV5-1; TRBD1 matches at 7 bases. Germline V CDR1 and CDR2: SGHRS, YFSETQ. The ends lost 4 bases at V and 0 bases at J; junction bases unmatched: 6. This CDR3 contains 16 residues. CDR3 DNA: TGCGCCAGCAGCCCAAGACAGGGAGCGAACACCGGGGAGCTGTTTTTT. Translation: CASSPRQGANTGELFF.

The chain links TRBV29-1 to TRBJ2-7, with D tentatively TRBD1 (5 bases). CDR3 length equals 13 residues. V shed 6 bases and J shed 1 base, with 13 bases lying between them. Germline V gives CDR1 SQVTM, CDR2 ANQGSEA. The CDR3 region has the DNA TGCAGCGTCATTAAGACAGCTTCCTACGAGCAGTACTTC. It is translated as CSVIKTASYEQYF.

To note about this clone: The sample has other DNA sequences that encode this CDR3 too. V usage is TRBV5-6 and J usage is TRBJ2-3, with D tentatively TRBD2 (5 bases). V was cut by 2 bases and J by 1 base, with 11 bases left in between. This CDR3 comprises 15 residues. Germline CDR1 is SGHDT and CDR2 is YYEEEE. The CDR3 reads CASSFSLGGTDTQYF. In nucleotides, the CDR3 is TGTGCCAGCAGCTTCTCACTGGGAGGCACAGATACGCAGTATTTT.

The chain uses TRBV6-6 and TRBJ2-6; tentatively, D is TRBD1 or TRBD2 (5 bases each). V was clipped by 4 bases and J by 0 bases, with 10 bases between them. The CDR3 extends over 16 amino acids. Germline CDR1 is MNHNY and CDR2 is SVGAGI (reference sequence). Here the CDR3 DNA reads TGTGCCAGCAGTTGGGGACGGGGCTCTGGGGCCAACGTCCTGACTTTC. It encodes CASSWGRGSGANVLTF.

The gene calls are TRBV4-1 and TRBJ2-7; 9 bases are shared with TRBD2. The ends lost 0 bases at V and 0 bases at J; junction bases unmatched: 6. Germline assignment: CDR1 MGHRA and CDR2 YSYEKL. This CDR3 region has 17 residues. DNA of the CDR3: TGCGCCAGCAGCCAAGAAGTAGCGGGGGCCCTCTCCTACGAGCAGTACTTC. Translation: CASSQEVAGALSYEQYF.

In its sample, this clone was seen once. The chain recombines TRBV7-3 with TRBJ2-1, with D unclear. This CDR3 is built from 13 residues. Germline V gene data show CDR1 as SGHTA and CDR2 as FQGTGA. Trimming stripped 5 bases from V and 6 bases from J, with 11 bases between. The CDR3 protein is CASSPNVGNEQFF. CDR3 in DNA: TGTGCCAGCAGCCCCAATGTGGGCAATGAGCAGTTCTTC.